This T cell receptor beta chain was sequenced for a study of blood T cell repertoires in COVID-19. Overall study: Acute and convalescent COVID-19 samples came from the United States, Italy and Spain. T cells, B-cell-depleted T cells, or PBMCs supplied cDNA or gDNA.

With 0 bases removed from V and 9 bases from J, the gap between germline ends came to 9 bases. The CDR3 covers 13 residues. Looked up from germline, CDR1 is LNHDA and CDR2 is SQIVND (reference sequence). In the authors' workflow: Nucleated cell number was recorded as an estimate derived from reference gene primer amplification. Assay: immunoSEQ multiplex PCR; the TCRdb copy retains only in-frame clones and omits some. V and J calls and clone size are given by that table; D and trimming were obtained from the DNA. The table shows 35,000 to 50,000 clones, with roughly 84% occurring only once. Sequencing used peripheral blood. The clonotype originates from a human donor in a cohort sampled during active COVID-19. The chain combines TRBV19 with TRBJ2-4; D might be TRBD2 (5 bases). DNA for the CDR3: TGTGCCAGTAGTATAGATCGACTATCCATTCAGTACTTC. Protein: CASSIDRLSIQYF.